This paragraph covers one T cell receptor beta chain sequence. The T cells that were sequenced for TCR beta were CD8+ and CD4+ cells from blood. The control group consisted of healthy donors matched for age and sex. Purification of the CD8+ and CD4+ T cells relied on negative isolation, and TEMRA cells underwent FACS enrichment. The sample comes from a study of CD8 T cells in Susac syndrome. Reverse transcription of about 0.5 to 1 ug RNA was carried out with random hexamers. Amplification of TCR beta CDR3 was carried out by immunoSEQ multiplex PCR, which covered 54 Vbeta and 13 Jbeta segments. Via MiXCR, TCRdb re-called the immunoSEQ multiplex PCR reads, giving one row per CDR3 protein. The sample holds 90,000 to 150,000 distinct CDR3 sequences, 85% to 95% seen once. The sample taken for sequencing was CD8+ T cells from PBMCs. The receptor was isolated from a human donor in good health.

The CDR3 DNA follows: TGTGCCAGCAGCGAACAGGGGACTAGCACAGATACGCAGTATTTT. It specifies CASSEQGTSTDTQYF. The V gene is TRBV7-3, the J gene TRBJ2-3; the D gene is possibly TRBD1 (7 bases). This CDR3 has 15 amino acids. Germline V gene sequence: CDR1 SGHTA, CDR2 FQGTGA. V lost 5 bases and J lost 0, with 12 bases in between.